The clone carrying this T cell receptor beta chain came up a few times. Each CDR3 protein gets one entry after TCRdb re-called the PCR reads with MiXCR. The sample has some 9,600 distinct CDR3 sequences, roughly 46% seen once. The sample comes from a study of CD4 and CD8 cells across lung adenocarcinoma regions. The patients had localized lung adenocarcinoma, a non-small cell subtype. Trimming at V came to 4 bases and at J to 4 bases, leaving 14 bases not matched to a gene. The CDR3 totals 18 residues. Germline assignment: CDR1 MNHEY and CDR2 SMNVEV (reference sequence). Sequences were obtained from CD4+ T cells from the margin of a lung tumor. This chain uses TRBV27 with TRBJ2-1, with 9 bases identical to TRBD2. This clonotype was sampled from a male donor with lung adenocarcinoma. The CD4 and CD8 labels of this study may be unreliable. The CDR3: CASSSPQGQLAGYNEQFF. Here the CDR3 DNA reads TGTGCCAGCAGTTCGCCACAGGGTCAGCTAGCGGGATACAATGAGCAGTTCTTC.